Listed below are T cell receptor beta chains from one sample, sequenced in a study of shared clonotypes between healthy human individuals. Here immunoSEQ multiplex PCR was the method, and the copy in TCRdb shows in-frame clones only, minus some. The table has about 2.4 million clones, roughly 93% seen once; the top ten hold around 0.37%. The sequencing input was naive CD4+ T cells from PBMCs. The source of these receptors is a young man in good health. Some clones in this sample may be carry-over from other donors' samples. Each CDR3 is given with its conserved first and last residue. D genes are given only for firm matches.

TRBD1	TRBV14	TRBJ2-7	CASSFRQGIFEQYF	TGTGCCAGCAGCTTCCGACAGGGTATATTCGAGCAGTACTTC
.	TRBV5-1	TRBJ1-2	CASSTGLQYGYTF	TGCGCCAGCAGCACCGGGCTCCAGTATGGCTACACCTTC
TRBD1	TRBV27	TRBJ2-1	CASRGQGYSEQFF	TGTGCCAGCAGGGGACAGGGATACAGTGAGCAGTTCTTC
.	TRBV15	TRBJ2-3	CATSRGPSTQYF	TGTGCCACCAGCCGGGGACCCTCTACGCAGTATTTT
TRBD2	TRBV19	TRBJ2-7	CASSQLGLAGGEQYF	TGTGCCAGTAGCCAGCTCGGACTAGCGGGAGGGGAGCAGTACTTC
TRBD2	TRBV12-5	TRBJ2-1	CASGLSLAASYNEQFF	TGTGCTAGTGGTTTGAGTCTAGCGGCTTCCTACAATGAGCAGTTCTTC
TRBD1	TRBV7-9	TRBJ1-1	CASSLQGVNTEAFF	TGTGCCAGCAGCTTACAGGGGGTGAACACTGAAGCTTTCTTT
.	TRBV4-1	TRBJ2-5	CASSQEPSEGERETQYF	TGCGCCAGCAGCCAAGAACCCTCGGAGGGGGAAAGGGAGACCCAGTACTTC
.	TRBV9	TRBJ1-2	CASSATVNYGYTF	TGTGCCAGCAGCGCCACAGTTAACTATGGCTACACCTTC
TRBD1	TRBV30	TRBJ2-5	CALSDRGVETQYF	TGTGCCTTGTCGGACAGGGGGGTGGAGACCCAGTACTTC
TRBD2	TRBV5-6	TRBJ2-3	CASSLGLAGGDTQYF	TGTGCCAGCAGCCTGGGACTAGCGGGAGGAGATACGCAGTATTTT